This T cell receptor beta chain was documented in a study of regulatory T cells in long-lasting Graves disease. To make TCR beta libraries, researchers used iRepertoire HTBI primers and Arm-PCR of CDR3 regions. Using its own MiXCR run on the multiplex PCR reads, TCRdb lists one record per CDR3 protein. The sample lists roughly 300,000 distinct CDR3 sequences, 22% occurring once. This sample's time point: persistent/refractory GD, antithyroid drugs over 5 years with positive TRAb. Generation of the TCR library employed RNA extracted from PBMCs. Ten or more counts support this clonotype. This TCR was recovered from a female donor with Graves disease. The sequencing used peripheral blood mononuclear cells (PBMCs), collected when the disease was refractory, from a patient treated with antithyroid drugs.

This CDR3 is CSGEGGAGQPQHF. The CDR3 nucleotides are TGCAGTGGGGAAGGGGGCGCGGGTCAGCCCCAGCATTTT. The rearrangement links TRBV20-1 to TRBJ1-5, with TRBD1 identical over 7 bases. CDR3 length equals 13 residues. The V and J ends lost 7 bases and 6 bases, in that order; junction bases with no gene match: 9. Germline V gene sequence: CDR1 DFQATT, CDR2 SNEGSKA (reference sequence).